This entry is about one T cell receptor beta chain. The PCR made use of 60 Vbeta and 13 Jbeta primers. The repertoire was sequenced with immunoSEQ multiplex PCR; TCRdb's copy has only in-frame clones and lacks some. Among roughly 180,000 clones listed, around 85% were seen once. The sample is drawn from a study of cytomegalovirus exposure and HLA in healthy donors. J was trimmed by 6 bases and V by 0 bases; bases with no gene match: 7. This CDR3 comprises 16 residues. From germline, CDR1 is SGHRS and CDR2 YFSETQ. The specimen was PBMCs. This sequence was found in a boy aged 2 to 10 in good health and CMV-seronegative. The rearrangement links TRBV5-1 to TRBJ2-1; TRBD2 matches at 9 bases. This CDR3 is CASSLEGLAGFNEQFF. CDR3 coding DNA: TGCGCCAGCAGCTTGGAAGGGCTAGCGGGATTCAATGAGCAGTTCTTC.